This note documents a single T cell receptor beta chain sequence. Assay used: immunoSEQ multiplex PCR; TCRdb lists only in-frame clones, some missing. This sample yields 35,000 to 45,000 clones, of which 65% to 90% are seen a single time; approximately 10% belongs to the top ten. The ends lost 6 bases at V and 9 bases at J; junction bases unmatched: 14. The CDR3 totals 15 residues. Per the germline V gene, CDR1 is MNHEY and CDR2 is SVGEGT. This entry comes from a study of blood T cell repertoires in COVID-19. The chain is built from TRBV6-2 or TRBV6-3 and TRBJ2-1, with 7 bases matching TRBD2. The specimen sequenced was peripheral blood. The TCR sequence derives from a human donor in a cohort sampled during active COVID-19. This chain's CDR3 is CASSRTGLLVGEQFF. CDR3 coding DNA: TGTGCCAGCAGCCGGACGGGACTATTGGTCGGTGAGCAGTTCTTC.